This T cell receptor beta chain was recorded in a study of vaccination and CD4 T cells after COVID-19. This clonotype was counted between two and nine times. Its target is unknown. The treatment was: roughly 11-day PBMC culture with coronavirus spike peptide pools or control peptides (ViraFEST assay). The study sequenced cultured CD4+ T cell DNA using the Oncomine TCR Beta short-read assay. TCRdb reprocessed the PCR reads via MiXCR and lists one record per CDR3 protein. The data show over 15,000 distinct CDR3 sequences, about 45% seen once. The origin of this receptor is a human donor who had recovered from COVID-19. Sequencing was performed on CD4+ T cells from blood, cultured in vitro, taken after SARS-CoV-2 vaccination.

The CDR3 region has the DNA TGTGCCATCAGTGATGGTGGCGGGAGGACGGAAACCGGGGAGCTGTTTTTT. Protein: CAISDGGGRTETGELFF. V and J are TRBV10-3 and TRBJ2-2, with 8 bases aligning to TRBD2. This CDR3 contains 17 residues. CDR1 is ENHRY, CDR2 SYGVKD, per germline. Losses at the gene ends were 3 bases for V and 5 bases for J; bases not matched to a gene: 11.